This passage covers 28 T cell receptor beta chains from one sample sequenced in a study of technical replicates of blood from several donors. Profiling relied on immunoSEQ multiplex PCR, and the TCRdb table lists in-frame clones only, not all of them. The data contain under 100,000 clones, approximately 96% of them singletons. Sequenced material: T cells isolated from PBMCs. The receptors were sampled from a human donor in good health.

CDR3 loop: CASSFNYEQYF. CDR3 nucleotides: TGTGCCAGCAGCTTCAACTACGAGCAGTACTTC. The chain has TRBV7-9 and TRBJ2-7; no reliable D call. The CDR3 is 11 residues long. Trimming stripped 3 bases from V and 3 bases from J, with 3 bases between. Germline CDR1 reads SEHNR; CDR2 reads FQNEAQ (reference sequence).

This sequence joins TRBV28 and TRBJ2-2, with D maybe TRBD2 (5 bases). Trimming took 2 bases from V and 6 from J, leaving 13 bases between them. CDR3 length: 15 amino acids. Germline CDR1 MDHEN, CDR2 SYDVKM. The CDR3 region is CASSLGSGIAGELFF. The CDR3 DNA reads as TGTGCCAGCAGTTTAGGTTCGGGAATAGCCGGGGAGCTGTTTTTT.

The V call is TRBV9, the J call TRBJ1-2; 9 bases map to TRBD1. This CDR3 contains 19 residues. The germline CDR1 and CDR2 sequences are SGDLS and YYNGEE. Trimming cost V 0 bases and J 4 bases; bases outside gene matches: 16. In nucleotides, the CDR3 is TGTGCCAGCAGCGTAGAGGTAGGGGACAGGGAGGAAGGGACCTATGGCTACACCTTC. Protein product: CASSVEVGDREEGTYGYTF.

This clone is a singleton in its sample. Written as DNA, the CDR3 is TGTGCCAGCAGCACCGGGGCCCGGACAGGGACCCATTCTGGAAACACCATATATTTT. It yields the protein CASSTGARTGTHSGNTIYF. V gene TRBV7-6 combines with J gene TRBJ1-3; 8 nucleotides align to TRBD1. CDR1 and CDR2 (germline): SGHVS, FNYEAQ. The length of the CDR3 is 19 residues. Trimming at V came to 5 bases and at J to 1 base, leaving 16 bases not matched to a gene.

This chain links TRBV5-1 with TRBJ1-2, with D unclear. Trimming took 0 bases from V and 4 from J, leaving 4 bases between them. Looked up from germline, CDR1 is SGHRS and CDR2 is YFSETQ. The CDR3 loop spans 12 amino acids. The chain's CDR3 is CASSLGSYGYTF. The CDR3 DNA sequence: TGCGCCAGCAGCTTGGGCAGCTATGGCTACACCTTC.

The CDR3 region is CASSLGQGAREKLFF. The CDR3 region has the DNA TGTGCCAGCAGCTTAGGACAGGGGGCTCGGGAAAAACTGTTTTTT. This chain joins TRBV7-9 and TRBJ1-4; 10 positions match TRBD1. With 1 base clipped from V and 8 bases from J, the junction kept 4 bases outside the gene matches. This CDR3 is 15 amino acids long. Germline CDR1 SEHNR, CDR2 FQNEAQ (reference sequence).

The chain couples TRBV4-1 to TRBJ1-2; 11 positions match TRBD1. Trimming cost V 2 bases and J 6 bases; bases outside gene matches: 8. Germline V CDR1 and CDR2: MGHRA, YSYEKL. This CDR3 contains 16 residues. The CDR3 region is CASSQPRDRGTHGYTF. CDR3 bases: TGCGCCAGCAGCCAACCCCGGGACAGGGGGACTCATGGCTACACCTTC.

The chain joins TRBV28 to TRBJ1-5; possible D gene TRBD1, 5 bases. V lost 6 bases to trimming and J lost 0 bases, with 24 bases between them. This CDR3 is built from 19 residues. From germline, CDR1 is MDHEN and CDR2 SYDVKM. The CDR3 DNA follows: TGTGCCAGCAGCTACCCAACCGGACATATATTAGGTAGCAATCAGCCCCAGCATTTT. Its translation: CASSYPTGHILGSNQPQHF.

The CDR3 spells CASGLEGWAISGNTIYF. For the CDR3, the DNA is TGTGCTAGTGGTTTGGAGGGGTGGGCTATCTCTGGAAACACCATATATTTT. V usage is TRBV12-5 and J usage is TRBJ1-3; perhaps TRBD1 as D (5 bases). From germline, CDR1 is LGHNT and CDR2 FRNRAP. This CDR3 contains 17 residues. The V gene lost 1 base and the J gene lost 0 bases, with 13 bases spanning the gap.

The V call is TRBV2, the J call TRBJ1-5; D perhaps matches TRBD1 (6 bases). The CDR3 is made up of 14 amino acids. Trimming removed 4 bases at V and 6 bases at J, with 13 bases between. CDR1 and CDR2 from the germline V gene are SNHLY and FYNNEI. CDR3 nucleotides: TGTGCCAGCAGTGTTTTAACAGGGTCTCAGCCCCAGCATTTT. Protein product: CASSVLTGSQPQHF.

The rearrangement joins TRBV20-1 to TRBJ2-4; weak D call: TRBD1 (6 bases). CDR1 and CDR2 from the germline V gene are DFQATT and SNEGSKA (reference sequence). CDR3 size: 11 residues. V lost 5 bases, J lost 8 bases, and 10 bases lay in between. The CDR3 loop is CSASPGDIQYF. CDR3 nucleotides: TGCAGTGCTTCCCCAGGGGACATTCAGTACTTC.

V gene TRBV6-1 combines with J gene TRBJ2-1; 11 bases are shared with TRBD2. This CDR3 contains 18 residues. The V and J ends lost 6 bases and 3 bases, in that order; junction bases with no gene match: 13. From germline, CDR1 is MNHNS and CDR2 SASEGT. The CDR3 DNA reads TGTGCCAGCAGGGAACTAGCGGGGGAATCTGGACGCTACAATGAGCAGTTCTTC. This translates into CASRELAGESGRYNEQFF.

The rearrangement joins TRBV7-2 to TRBJ1-1; D perhaps matches TRBD1 (5 bases). V lost 2 bases and J lost 4, with 11 bases in between. Germline V gene sequence: CDR1 SGHTA, CDR2 FQGNSA. This CDR3 has 14 amino acids. CDR3 coding DNA: TGTGCCAGCAGCTTAAGGCAGGGAGGCACTGAAGCTTTCTTT. Its protein is CASSLRQGGTEAFF.

A remark on this clone: The sample holds other DNA sequences that translate to the same CDR3. The chain employs TRBV18 and TRBJ2-7, with TRBD1 matching 8 bases. Losses at the gene ends were 6 bases for V and 3 bases for J; bases not matched to a gene: 4. Germline V gene sequence: CDR1 KGHSH, CDR2 LQKENI. This CDR3 has 13 amino acids. Here the CDR3 reads CASSLGQGYEQYF. The CDR3 region has the DNA TGTGCCAGCTCCCTCGGACAGGGCTACGAGCAGTACTTC.

J is TRBJ2-1 and V is TRBV6-5, with unresolved D. The V end lost 0 bases, the J end lost 8 bases, and 14 bases lay between the germline ends. The CDR3 is 15 residues long. From germline, CDR1 is MNHEY and CDR2 SVGAGI. This chain's CDR3 is CASSYSSGRIHEQFF. The CDR3 DNA is TGTGCCAGCAGTTACTCGAGTGGTAGAATCCATGAGCAGTTCTTC.

This chain connects TRBV11-1 to TRBJ2-5, with 7 bases lining up with TRBD2. CDR1 and CDR2 from the germline V gene are SGHAT and FQDESV (reference sequence). The junction had 13 bases not matched to a gene; V was cut back by 5 bases and J by 4 bases. This CDR3 region has 16 residues. The chain's CDR3 is CASSLTLTSRTETQYF. CDR3 in DNA: TGTGCCAGCAGCCTAACACTGACTAGCCGAACAGAGACCCAGTACTTC.

The chain links TRBV5-1 to TRBJ2-3; maybe TRBD2 (7 bases). CDR1 SGHRS and CDR2 YFSETQ come from the germline V gene. This CDR3 comprises 15 residues. The V end was cut by 3 bases, the J end by 4 bases, with 15 bases between. The CDR3 sequence: CASSSGGLDADTQYF. CDR3 in DNA: TGCGCCAGCAGCTCGGGGGGCCTAGATGCAGATACGCAGTATTTT.

The chain has TRBV9 and TRBJ2-5; 7 bases line up with TRBD1. Losses at the gene ends were 3 bases for V and 11 bases for J; bases not matched to a gene: 7. Per the germline V gene, CDR1 is SGDLS and CDR2 is YYNGEE. This CDR3 is built from 12 residues. This CDR3 is CASSASRDSQYF. In DNA, the CDR3 is TGTGCCAGCAGCGCCAGCCGGGACAGTCAGTACTTC.

The CDR3 spells CASSYSETGELFF. Written as DNA, the CDR3 is TGTGCCAGCAGTTACTCTGAGACCGGGGAGCTGTTTTTT. The rearrangement uses TRBV6-6 and TRBJ2-2; D is undetermined. V was clipped by 0 bases and J by 5 bases, with 4 bases between them. The germline gives CDR1 MNHNY, CDR2 SVGAGI (reference sequence). The CDR3 loop spans 13 amino acids.

CDR3 loop: CASTGYGPNSEQYF. The CDR3 DNA reads TGTGCCAGCACGGGGTACGGCCCGAACTCCGAGCAGTACTTC. The J gene is TRBJ2-7, the V gene TRBV27; D is possibly TRBD2 (5 bases). The CDR3 extends over 14 amino acids. CDR1 and CDR2 (germline): MNHEY, SMNVEV (reference sequence). Deletions cut 7 bases from V and 6 bases from J, with 19 bases between.

This sequence joins TRBV9 and TRBJ2-2, with 8 nucleotides matching TRBD1. After removal of 3 bases from V and 4 bases from J, the junction contained 14 bases not matched to a gene. Germline CDR1 SGDLS, CDR2 YYNGEE. The CDR3 length is 18 residues. The CDR3: CASSGGGRTGYTTGELFF. In DNA, the CDR3 is TGTGCCAGCAGCGGGGGTGGCAGGACAGGGTATACCACCGGGGAGCTGTTTTTT.

The V and J genes are TRBV14 and TRBJ2-7, with 8 nucleotides matching TRBD2. From germline, CDR1 is SGHDN and CDR2 FVKESK. With 1 base clipped from V and 2 bases from J, the junction kept 4 bases outside the gene matches. The CDR3 is made up of 15 amino acids. CDR3 residues: CASSQGTSLTYEQYF. The CDR3 DNA reads TGTGCCAGCAGCCAAGGGACTAGCTTGACCTACGAGCAGTACTTC.

The J gene is TRBJ2-2, the V gene TRBV10-1, with D uncertain. Trimming stripped 2 bases from V and 4 bases from J, with 5 bases between. Germline-derived CDR1 and CDR2 are WNHNN and SYGVQD (reference sequence). The CDR3 spans 13 residues. Written as DNA, the CDR3 is TGCGCCAGCAGTGAGACTTTCACCGGGGAGCTGTTTTTT. Protein product: CASSETFTGELFF.

The rearrangement uses TRBV19 and TRBJ2-1; 10 bases match TRBD1. CDR1 LNHDA and CDR2 SQIVND come from the germline V gene (reference sequence). V trimming: 3 bases; J trimming: 9 bases; junction bases outside the gene matches: 5. The CDR3 contains 14 residues. DNA for the CDR3: TGTGCCAGTAGTATCCGGGACAGGGGTGGTGAGCAGTTCTTC. It translates to CASSIRDRGGEQFF.

The rearrangement uses TRBV6-6 and TRBJ2-7; TRBD1 might be the D (5 bases). Trimming took off 8 bases at V and 1 base at J, with 6 bases between the two ends. The CDR3 totals 11 residues. CDR1 MNHNY and CDR2 SVGAGI come from the germline V gene (reference sequence). The CDR3 DNA reads TGTGCCAGCCGACAGTCCTACGAGCAGTACTTC. Translation gives CASRQSYEQYF.

V and J are TRBV27 and TRBJ2-5; TRBD2 matches at 8 bases. The junction had 10 bases not matched to a gene; V was cut back by 4 bases and J by 6 bases. In germline, CDR1 is MNHEY, CDR2 SMNVEV (reference sequence). CDR3 length equals 15 residues. The CDR3 loop reads CASSSTSGEAKTQYF. For the CDR3, the DNA is TGTGCCAGCAGTTCAACTAGCGGAGAAGCGAAGACCCAGTACTTC.

The rearrangement joins TRBV5-1 to TRBJ2-3, with 7 nucleotides matching TRBD1. Per germline, CDR1 SGHRS and CDR2 YFSETQ. Trimming took 4 bases from V and 2 from J; bases not matched to a gene: 4. This CDR3 comprises 14 residues. CDR3 in amino acids: CASSGDSHTDTQYF. CDR3 in DNA: TGCGCCAGCAGCGGGGACAGCCACACAGATACGCAGTATTTT.

The V gene is TRBV5-5, the J gene TRBJ2-1, with 7 bases aligning to TRBD2. After removal of 5 bases from V and 2 bases from J, the junction contained 22 bases not matched to a gene. The CDR3 loop spans 20 amino acids. The germline V gene has CDR1 SGHKS and CDR2 YYEKEE (reference sequence). The chain's CDR3 is CASRRTWQELAEEPYNEQFF. The DNA for the CDR3 is TGTGCCAGCAGACGAACCTGGCAGGAGCTAGCGGAAGAGCCCTACAATGAGCAGTTCTTC.